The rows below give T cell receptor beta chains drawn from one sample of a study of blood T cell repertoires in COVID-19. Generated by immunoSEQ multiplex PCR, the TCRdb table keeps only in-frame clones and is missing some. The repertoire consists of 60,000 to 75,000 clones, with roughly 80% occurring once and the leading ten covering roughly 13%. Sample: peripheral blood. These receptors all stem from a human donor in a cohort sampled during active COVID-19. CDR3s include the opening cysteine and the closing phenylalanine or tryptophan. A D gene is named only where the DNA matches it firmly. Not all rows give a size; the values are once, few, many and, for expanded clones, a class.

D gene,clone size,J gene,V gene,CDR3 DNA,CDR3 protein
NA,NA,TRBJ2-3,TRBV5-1,TGCGCCAGCAGCCCGGGGGTCGGGGATGATACGCAGTATTTT,CASSPGVGDDTQYF
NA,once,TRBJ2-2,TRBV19,TGTGCCAGTAGTGTCCTCGCGAACACCGGGGAGCTGTTTTTT,CASSVLANTGELFF
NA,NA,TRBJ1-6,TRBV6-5,TGTGCCAGCATTTTAGGAGGGGTCTATAATTCACCCCTCCACTTT,CASILGGVYNSPLHF
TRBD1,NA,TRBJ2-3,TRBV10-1,TGCGCCAGCAGTGAGGACAGGGCAGTTGGCACAGATACGCAGTATTTT,CASSEDRAVGTDTQYF
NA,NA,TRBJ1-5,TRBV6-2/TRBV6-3,TGTGCCAGCAGCCCTTTGGTAAGGGGCGGTCAGCCCCAGCATTTT,CASSPLVRGGQPQHF
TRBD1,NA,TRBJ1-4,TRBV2,TGTGCCAGCATAAGGGACAGGGTAGCGACTAATGAAAAACTGTTTTTT,CASIRDRVATNEKLFF
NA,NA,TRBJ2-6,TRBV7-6,TGTGCCAGCAGCTTAGCCGGGTCTGGGGCCAACGTCCTGACTTTC,CASSLAGSGANVLTF
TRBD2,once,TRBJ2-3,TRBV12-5,TGTGCTAGTGGTTCCGGACGGGGGAGGGGCACAGATACGCAGTATTTT,CASGSGRGRGTDTQYF
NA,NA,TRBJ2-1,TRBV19,TGTGCCAGTAGTATATTTGGGGGGAATGAGCAGTTCTTC,CASSIFGGNEQFF
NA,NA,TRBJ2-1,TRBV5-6,TGTGCCAGCAGCTCTCTGGTCAGGCGCTCCTACAATGAGCAGTTCTTC,CASSSLVRRSYNEQFF
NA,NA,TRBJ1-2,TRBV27,TGTGCCAGCAGAACTAGGCCAGCGGCTGGCTATGGCTACACCTTC,CASRTRPAAGYGYTF
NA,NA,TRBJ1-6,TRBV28,TGTGCCAGCAGTCAAACTGGGGGGGGCAGGGGAGGTTCACCCCTCCACTTT,CASSQTGGGRGGSPLHF
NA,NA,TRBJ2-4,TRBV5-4,TGTGCCAGCAGCTTGCGAGGGTCCAAAAACATTCAGTACTTC,CASSLRGSKNIQYF
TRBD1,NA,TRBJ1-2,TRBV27,TGTGCCAGCAGAAGGACAGGGGGTGCCTATGGCTACACCTTC,CASRRTGGAYGYTF
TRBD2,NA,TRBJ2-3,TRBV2,TGTGCCAGCAGTTACGGGGGGGCCGCAGATACGCAGTATTTT,CASSYGGAADTQYF
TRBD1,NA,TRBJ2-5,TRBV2,TGTGCCAGCAGGGGTGGACAGGGTAGTCAAGAGACCCAGTACTTC,CASRGGQGSQETQYF
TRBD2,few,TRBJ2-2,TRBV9,TGTGCCAGCAGCGTAGCTCCGGGGGGCGGGGAGCTGTTTTTT,CASSVAPGGGELFF
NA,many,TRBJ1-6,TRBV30,TGTGCCTGGAGGCCAGTGTTTAATTCACCCCTCCACTTT,CAWRPVFNSPLHF
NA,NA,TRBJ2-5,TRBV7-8,TGTGCCAGCAGCCTCGAGGCGCGGGGCGCCGGGTCCTGGTCCACCCGTCAAAAAGAGACCCAGTACTTC,CASSLEARGAGSWSTRQKETQYF
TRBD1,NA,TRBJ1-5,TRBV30,TGTGCCTGGAGCGGACAGGGGTTCATCCAGCCCCAGCATTTT,CAWSGQGFIQPQHF
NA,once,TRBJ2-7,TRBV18,TGTGCCAGCTCGGCAGGCCTCGGAGAGCAGTACTTC,CASSAGLGEQYF
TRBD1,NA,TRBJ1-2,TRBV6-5,TGTGCCAGCAGGTACGGGACAGATGGCTACACCTTC,CASRYGTDGYTF
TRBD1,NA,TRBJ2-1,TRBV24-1,TGTGCCACCAGTGAATCCGGGACAGCCAACAATGAGCAGTTCTTC,CATSESGTANNEQFF
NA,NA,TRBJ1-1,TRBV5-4,TGTGCCAGCAGCTTAGGGGGAAGCACTGAAGCTTTCTTT,CASSLGGSTEAFF
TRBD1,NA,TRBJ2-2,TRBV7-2,TGTGCCAGCGGACGAGACAGGGCCACCGGGGAGCTGTTTTTT,CASGRDRATGELFF
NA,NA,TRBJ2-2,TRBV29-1,TGCAGCGTTGCTAACCCCGGGGAGCTGTTTTTT,CSVANPGELFF
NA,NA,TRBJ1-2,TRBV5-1,TGCGCCAGCAGCTTTCATGCAGGGGCAAATAACTATGGCTACACCTTC,CASSFHAGANNYGYTF
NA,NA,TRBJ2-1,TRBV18,TGTGCCAGCTCACCAGACTCATTTCCCTTCCGGGATGAGCAGTTCTTC,CASSPDSFPFRDEQFF
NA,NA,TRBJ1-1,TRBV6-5,TGTGCCAGCAGTTACCTGGACAGCTCGAACACTGAAGCTTTCTTT,CASSYLDSSNTEAFF